This is a list of T cell receptor beta chains from one sample in a study of blood T cell repertoires in COVID-19. Repertoires were generated with immunoSEQ multiplex PCR, while TCRdb's copy carries only in-frame clones and drops some. The repertoire holds about 200,000 clones, with 85% as singletons. Specimen: peripheral blood. Every receptor here comes from a man aged 55-75 years with COVID-19, enrolled during active disease. Both conserved end residues are part of each CDR3. Only some rows state a clone size, as once, few, many or a class for expanded clones.

>TRBV27|TRBJ1-3|-
CASGSGGTGNTIYF
>TRBV18|TRBJ1-1|-
CASSPRGGDTEAFF
>TRBV5-1|TRBJ1-1|few
CASSLAGGWETEAFF
>TRBV7-8|TRBJ2-1|-
CASSLARSGDEFF
>TRBV7-3|TRBJ2-2|-
CASSSTVNTGELFF
>TRBV30|TRBJ2-5|-
CAWSEPNLETQYF
>TRBV10-2|TRBJ2-5|-
CASSEQGARQETQYF
>TRBV27|TRBJ1-1|-
CASSFAGGTEAFF
>TRBV21-1|TRBJ1-3|-
CASSKDRVSGNTIYF
>TRBV7-2|TRBJ1-6|-
CASSGDRYNSPLHF
>TRBV18|TRBJ1-3|-
CASSANRGGAGNTIYF
>TRBV27|TRBJ2-1|-
CASGRSEDYRQEQFF
>TRBV19|TRBJ1-5|-
CASSIQGRDQPQHF
>TRBV20-1|TRBJ1-2|-
CSASPHSDYGYTF
>TRBV6-2/TRBV6-3|TRBJ2-2|-
CASSVRDRVPGELFF
>TRBV30|TRBJ1-4|once
CAWTRQSIGEKLFF
>TRBV13|TRBJ1-4|-
CASSYSGGPQKLFF
>TRBV29-1|TRBJ1-1|-
CSVEDGRAEAFF
>TRBV10-3|TRBJ1-1|-
CATQGAVNTEAFF
>TRBV28|TRBJ2-2|-
CASSLTTNPSGELFF
>TRBV11-2|TRBJ2-1|once
CASSSATGTGRIREQFF
>TRBV15|TRBJ2-1|-
CATSRASGRAEGNEQFF
>TRBV5-4|TRBJ1-2|once
CASRGQGTNYGYTF
>TRBV5-1|TRBJ2-1|-
CASSLGGSGGSYNEQFF
>TRBV7-8|TRBJ2-3|once
CASSLGQLAGGIGTQYF
>TRBV5-8|TRBJ1-1|-
CASSFDRGAFF
>TRBV27|TRBJ2-7|-
CASSPTGGGRFEQYF
>TRBV28|TRBJ1-5|-
CASSSRGQINQPQHF
>TRBV3-1/TRBV3-2|TRBJ1-4|-
CASSQVRDEKLFF
>TRBV5-1|TRBJ1-2|-
CASSLNMALVAEGYTF
>TRBV5-5|TRBJ2-1|-
CASSLMQRGGNEQFF
>TRBV30|TRBJ1-4|-
CAWSQDRGFEKLFF
>TRBV27|TRBJ1-6|-
CASSFSTGNSPLHF
>TRBV3-1/TRBV3-2|TRBJ1-1|-
CASSQGQVYTEAFF
>TRBV7-2|TRBJ2-7|-
CASSPGTGGSYEQYF
>TRBV7-2|TRBJ1-1|-
CASSLGSGMNTEAFF
>TRBV9|TRBJ1-6|-
CASSPSTAYNSPLHF
>TRBV9|TRBJ2-3|-
CASSGSGSGADTQYF
>TRBV19|TRBJ1-2|-
CASSIGRTGMNYGYTF
>TRBV19|TRBJ2-7|-
CASSLAASGTGVQYF
>TRBV7-2|TRBJ1-5|-
CASSSTGGEQPQHF